This T cell receptor beta chain was observed in a study of T cell responses to AZD1222 COVID-19 vaccine. Study-level points and caveats: Of spike-specific TCRs, nearly half reportedly target regions left unmutated in variants. Spike-spanning, vaccine-associated CD4 TCRs were dominant at 160-218 and 743-854. No repertoire was sampled before or during the peak T cell response, only after it.

The table lists this clone with a count of one. As yet, its antigen is unknown. The V gene's germline CDR1 is SGHVS and CDR2 FNYEAQ. This CDR3 is 16 amino acids long. V shed 5 bases, J shed 1 base, and the junction held 8 bases outside the gene matches. Profiled with immunoSEQ multiplex PCR; TCRdb holds only in-frame clones, not every one. This sample has 170,000 or so clones, with 90% found just once. Sequencing was performed on peripheral blood, taken on day 0 of AZD1222 vaccination. The clonotype was recovered from an adult in good health. V gene TRBV7-6 combines with J gene TRBJ2-1; 7 bases match TRBD2. CDR3 protein: CASSPRTSMSYNEQFF. The CDR3 DNA is TGTGCCAGCAGCCCCCGGACTAGTATGTCCTACAATGAGCAGTTCTTC.